The next 23 T cell receptor beta chains were all read from a single sample in a study of shared clonotypes between healthy human individuals. Sequencing used immunoSEQ multiplex PCR; TCRdb keeps in-frame clones, though not all of them. The table has 2,500,000 or so clones, 93% seen once; the top ten hold 0.36%. Sequences were obtained from naive CD4+ T cells from PBMCs. Specified subset: CD45RA+ positively selected. Source of these receptors: a man aged 18 to 29 in good health. Some clones in this sample may be carry-over from other donors' samples.

The genes are TRBV7-9 and TRBJ1-2, with a weak D call TRBD1 (5 bases). Germline V gene sequence: CDR1 SEHNR, CDR2 FQNEAQ (reference sequence). V lost 1 base, J lost 8 bases, and 17 bases lay in between. The CDR3 consists of 15 residues. In DNA, the CDR3 is TGTGCCAGCAGCTTAGGCGGGGCTGTTGTCGAGGGCTACACCTTC. Protein sequence: CASSLGGAVVEGYTF.

This sequence joins TRBV19 and TRBJ2-2; 9 bases line up with TRBD2. V lost 4 bases, J lost 5 bases, and 5 bases stayed unmatched. Germline CDR1 is LNHDA and CDR2 is SQIVND (reference sequence). The CDR3 sequence is 15 residues long. The CDR3 region has the DNA TGTGCCAGTAGTAAGGGACTAGCAGGTACCGGGGAGCTGTTTTTT. Translating gives CASSKGLAGTGELFF.

The chain carries TRBV5-1 and TRBJ2-5; D is tentatively TRBD1 or TRBD2 (6 bases each). Per germline, CDR1 SGHRS and CDR2 YFSETQ. V dropped 2 bases and J dropped 5 bases, with 22 bases sitting between them. CDR3 length equals 17 residues. The CDR3 DNA follows: TGCGCCAGCAGCTTCAGGGGAAACTCGGCCGGAGGGGAGACCCAGTACTTC. Amino acids: CASSFRGNSAGGETQYF. Together with reference TRBV5-1 and TRBJ2-5, the CDR3 gives the full variable domain: KAGVTQTPRYLIKTRGQQVTLSCSPISGHRSVSWYQQTPGQGLQFLFEYFSETQRNKGNFPGRFSGRQFSNSRSEMNVSTLELGDSALYLCASSFRGNSAGGETQYFGPGTRLLVL.

The rearrangement links TRBV6-5 to TRBJ1-2; no reliable D call. V lost 10 bases and J 8 bases, leaving 17 bases between the germline ends. Per the germline V gene, CDR1 is MNHEY and CDR2 is SVGAGI. There are 12 residues in the CDR3. CDR3 nucleotide sequence: TGTGCCATCGACCAAGCCGCCATAGGCTACACCTTC. It yields the protein CAIDQAAIGYTF.

The gene calls are TRBV7-9 and TRBJ2-7, with D perhaps matching TRBD1 (6 bases). CDR3 size: 16 residues. Between the trimmed V and J ends, which lost 3 bases and 3 bases, there was a span of 18 bases. Germline V gives CDR1 SEHNR, CDR2 FQNEAQ (reference sequence). CDR3 in amino acids: CASSLTPGTNNYEQYF. Here the CDR3 DNA reads TGTGCCAGCAGCTTGACACCAGGGACAAACAACTACGAGCAGTACTTC.

The chain has TRBV5-6 and TRBJ2-2; 9 bases align to TRBD2. CDR1 and CDR2 (germline): SGHDT, YYEEEE. V shed 1 base and J 1 base; nucleotides not matched to a gene: 5. CDR3 size: 17 residues. The CDR3 bases are TGTGCCAGCAGCTTGCGCGGGAGGGGGTGGAACACCGGGGAGCTGTTTTTT. Protein product: CASSLRGRGWNTGELFF.

In regard to this clone: Other DNA sequences within the sample encode an identical CDR3. This chain links TRBV5-1 with TRBJ1-4; D remains unclear. The germline CDR1 and CDR2 sequences are SGHRS and YFSETQ. V lost 0 bases, J lost 4 bases, and 7 bases lay in between. The CDR3 totals 14 residues. This CDR3 reads CASSLDGLNEKLFF. Written as DNA, the CDR3 is TGCGCCAGCAGCTTGGACGGGCTTAATGAAAAACTGTTTTTT.

This chain joins TRBV2 and TRBJ2-1; TRBD1 is a possible D gene (6 bases). This CDR3 has 15 amino acids. Per the germline V gene, CDR1 is SNHLY and CDR2 is FYNNEI. Trimming left V 6 bases short and J 4 bases short, with 16 bases between. The CDR3 loop reads CASRFQGQGYNEQFF. CDR3 in DNA: TGTGCCAGCAGGTTTCAGGGGCAGGGATACAATGAGCAGTTCTTC.

This chain joins TRBV28 and TRBJ2-3; D perhaps matches TRBD2 (6 bases). V lost 5 bases to trimming and J lost 11 bases, with 29 bases between them. Germline V CDR1 and CDR2: MDHEN, SYDVKM. This CDR3 is 17 amino acids long. CDR3 region: CASSISPGAAGTVEQYF. CDR3 bases: TGTGCCAGCAGTATTTCCCCGGGAGCCGCTGGGACTGTGGAGCAGTATTTT.

The chain is built from TRBV2 and TRBJ2-5; D is possibly TRBD2 (6 bases). The V and J ends lost 7 bases and 1 base respectively, with 13 bases between them. Germline V CDR1 and CDR2: SNHLY, FYNNEI. The CDR3 runs to 14 residues. Here the CDR3 DNA reads TGTGCCAGCACTTACGAGCGGGTCCAAGAGACCCAGTACTTC. Translated: CASTYERVQETQYF. The whole variable domain, remainder taken from reference TRBV2 and TRBJ2-5, is EPEVTQTPSHQVTQMGQEVILRCVPISNHLYFYWYRQILGQKVEFLVSFYNNEISEKSEIFDDQFSVERPDGSNFTLKIRSTKLEDSAMYFCASTYERVQETQYFGPGTRLLVL.

CDR3 protein: CASSRDALVLQYF. The CDR3 DNA follows: TGTGCCAGCAGCCGGGACGCCCTAGTGTTGCAGTACTTC. The V and J genes are TRBV5-4 and TRBJ2-7, with D tentatively TRBD1 or TRBD2 (5 bases each). CDR3 length: 13 residues. Trimming left V 4 bases short and J 9 bases short, with 17 bases between. Looked up from germline, CDR1 is SGHNT and CDR2 is YYREEE (reference sequence).

This rearrangement joins TRBV6-5 to TRBJ2-1; 8 nucleotides match TRBD1. Germline V gene sequence: CDR1 MNHEY, CDR2 SVGAGI. The CDR3 has 16 residues. With 4 bases clipped from V and 2 bases from J, the junction kept 7 bases outside the gene matches. Here the CDR3 reads CASSSSGGETYNEQFF. As DNA, the CDR3 is TGTGCCAGCAGTTCTTCAGGGGGCGAAACCTACAATGAGCAGTTCTTC.

The rearrangement links TRBV5-6 to TRBJ1-5, with D perhaps TRBD1 (5 bases). The CDR3 has 16 residues. Deletions cut 6 bases from V and 1 base from J, with 17 bases between. From germline, CDR1 is SGHDT and CDR2 YYEEEE. DNA for the CDR3: TGTGCCAGCATCCCCGGGCAGGGTCAAAGCAATCAGCCCCAGCATTTT. It is translated as CASIPGQGQSNQPQHF. The complete variable domain, with remaining parts taken from reference TRBV5-6 and TRBJ1-5, reads DAGVTQSPTHLIKTRGQQVTLRCSPKSGHDTVSWYQQALGQGPQFIFQYYEEEERQRGNFPDRFSGHQFPNYSSELNVNALLLGDSALYLCASIPGQGQSNQPQHFGDGTRLSIL.

The V gene is TRBV14, the J gene TRBJ1-1; D uncertain. Per the germline V gene, CDR1 is SGHDN and CDR2 is FVKESK. The CDR3 contains 13 residues. V was pared by 2 bases and J by 0 bases, with 4 bases between. In nucleotides, the CDR3 is TGTGCCAGCAGCCAATGGGTGAACACTGAAGCTTTCTTT. Translation gives CASSQWVNTEAFF.

The chain carries TRBV28 and TRBJ1-5, with D perhaps TRBD1 (6 bases). Trimming took off 9 bases at V and 0 bases at J, with 12 bases between the two ends. The CDR3 has 14 residues. Germline CDR1 is MDHEN and CDR2 is SYDVKM. The CDR3 region has the DNA TGTGCCAGTATTCAGGGGAATAGCAATCAGCCCCAGCATTTT. As protein: CASIQGNSNQPQHF. Filled out from reference TRBV28 and TRBJ1-5, the complete variable domain reads DVKVTQSSRYLVKRTGEKVFLECVQDMDHENMFWYRQDPGLGLRLIYFSYDVKMKEKGDIPEGYSVSREKKERFSLILESASTNQTSMYLCASIQGNSNQPQHFGDGTRLSIL.

The V and J genes are TRBV5-4 and TRBJ2-3; D not resolved. The germline CDR1 and CDR2 sequences are SGHNT and YYREEE (reference sequence). The CDR3 runs to 16 residues. With 0 bases removed from V and 0 bases from J, the gap between germline ends came to 11 bases. In DNA form, the CDR3 reads TGTGCCAGCAGCTTGGGTAAAACCCAAAGCACAGATACGCAGTATTTT. It is translated as CASSLGKTQSTDTQYF.

This clone has just one count. This chain connects TRBV4-2 to TRBJ1-5; no definite D call. Trimming took 1 base from V and 9 from J, leaving 13 bases between them. Germline V gene sequence: CDR1 LGHNA, CDR2 YNFKEQ. CDR3 size: 14 residues. CDR3 DNA sequence: TGTGCCAGCAGCCAAGTGGGAACGGAGGGGCCCCAGCATTTT. This sequence encodes CASSQVGTEGPQHF.

The chain joins TRBV5-6 to TRBJ1-3, with 8 bases that match TRBD1. The CDR3 spans 17 residues. In germline, CDR1 is SGHDT, CDR2 YYEEEE. Trimming took 0 bases from V and 0 from J; bases not matched to a gene: 5. The CDR3 protein is CASSLGPGGYSGNTIYF. The CDR3 DNA follows: TGTGCCAGCAGCTTGGGCCCAGGGGGCTACTCTGGAAACACCATATATTTT.

This clone was seen only once. This chain joins TRBV7-3 and TRBJ2-3; D might be TRBD1 or TRBD2, each matching 5 bases. Germline V lookup: CDR1 SGHTA, CDR2 FQGTGA. The CDR3 runs 16 residues. V was trimmed by 1 base and J by 2 bases, leaving 13 bases between them. This chain's CDR3 is CASSLRRGGTTDTQYF. CDR3 nucleotide sequence: TGTGCCAGCAGCTTAAGACGGGGCGGAACCACAGATACGCAGTATTTT.

The V gene is TRBV5-4, the J gene TRBJ2-1; TRBD2 aligns across 12 bases. This CDR3 region has 15 residues. Germline lookup yields CDR1 SGHNT and CDR2 YYREEE (reference sequence). V was pared by 0 bases and J by 8 bases, with 3 bases of the junction left unmatched. The CDR3 here is CASSLGLAGDHEQFF. CDR3 nucleotide sequence: TGTGCCAGCAGCTTGGGACTAGCGGGAGATCATGAGCAGTTCTTC.

About this clone itself: This sample includes further DNA sequences coding for the same CDR3. The CDR3 coding sequence is TGTGCCAGCAGCTCACTAGATACGCAGTATTTT. As protein: CASSSLDTQYF. The chain joins TRBV7-8 to TRBJ2-3, with no clear D. V lost 4 bases to trimming and J lost 5 bases, with 4 bases between them. This CDR3 comprises 11 residues. Germline V gives CDR1 SGHVS, CDR2 FQNEAQ.

This rearrangement joins TRBV25-1 to TRBJ2-7; the D is unclear. The germline gives CDR1 MGHDK, CDR2 SYGVNS. The V end lost 5 bases, the J end lost 5 bases, and 16 bases lay between the germline ends. The CDR3 spans 14 residues. The CDR3 sequence: CASSLAWGLDEQYF. For the CDR3, the DNA is TGTGCCAGCAGTCTGGCATGGGGTCTAGACGAGCAGTACTTC.

V gene TRBV5-4 combines with J gene TRBJ2-6, with D hard to call. The CDR3 runs to 16 residues. The V and J ends lost 0 bases and 0 bases respectively, with 7 bases between them. Germline V gives CDR1 SGHNT, CDR2 YYREEE (reference sequence). CDR3 bases: TGTGCCAGCAGCTTGGGACGTAGCTCTGGGGCCAACGTCCTGACTTTC. This sequence encodes CASSLGRSSGANVLTF.